A selection of T cell receptor beta chains follows, all from one sample in a study of cytomegalovirus exposure and HLA in healthy donors. Sequencing was performed with immunoSEQ multiplex PCR; in TCRdb, only in-frame clones are kept and a portion is missing. The sample has under 200,000 clones, nearly 90% seen once. Specimen: PBMCs. These receptors originate from a man aged 18 to 30 in good health and CMV-seropositive. Each CDR3 is given with its conserved first and last residue.

TRBV29-1	TRBJ1-3	CSVLRTGADGNTIYF
TRBV6-6	TRBJ2-7	CAIGGDTSYEQYF
TRBV13	TRBJ1-4	CASSYFRGTTNEKLFF
TRBV6-4	TRBJ1-4	CARSSNRVPNEKLFF
TRBV5-4	TRBJ2-5	CASSFRRELETQYF
TRBV5-4	TRBJ2-7	CASSLPGDHHSYEQYF
TRBV5-5	TRBJ2-7	CASTLKRQGFYEQYF
TRBV4-1	TRBJ2-7	CASSRQGLAYYEQYF
TRBV9	TRBJ1-3	CASSVARDRRNSGNTIYF
TRBV10-3	TRBJ2-7	CATSGLAGGAYEQYF
TRBV5-1	TRBJ2-3	CASSELTSGRARTQYF